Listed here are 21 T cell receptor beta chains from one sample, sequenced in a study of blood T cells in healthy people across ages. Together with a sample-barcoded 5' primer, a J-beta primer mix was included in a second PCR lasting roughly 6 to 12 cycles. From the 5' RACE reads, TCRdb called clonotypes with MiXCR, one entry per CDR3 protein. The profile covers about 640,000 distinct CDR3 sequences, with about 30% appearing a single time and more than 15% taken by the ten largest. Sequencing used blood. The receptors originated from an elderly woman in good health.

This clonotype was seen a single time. CDR3 sequence reads: CASSKRKLATDTQYF. The CDR3 coding sequence is TGTGCCAGCAGCAAAAGGAAACTAGCAACAGATACGCAGTATTTT. The V and J genes are TRBV27 and TRBJ2-3; perhaps TRBD2 as D (6 bases). Trimming removed 6 bases at V and 3 bases at J, with 16 bases between. The CDR3 extends over 15 amino acids. Germline-derived CDR1 and CDR2 are MNHEY and SMNVEV (reference sequence).

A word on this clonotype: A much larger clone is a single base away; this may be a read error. CDR3 nucleotide sequence: TGTGCCAGCAGCTCGAACCCTAGCGCCTGGGGGGCCAACGTCCGGACTTTC. It specifies CASSSNPSAWGANVRTF. The chain joins TRBV7-3 to TRBJ2-6; TRBD1 or TRBD2 may be the D gene (6 bases each). Germline values: CDR1 SGHTA, CDR2 FQGTGA. This CDR3 has 17 amino acids.

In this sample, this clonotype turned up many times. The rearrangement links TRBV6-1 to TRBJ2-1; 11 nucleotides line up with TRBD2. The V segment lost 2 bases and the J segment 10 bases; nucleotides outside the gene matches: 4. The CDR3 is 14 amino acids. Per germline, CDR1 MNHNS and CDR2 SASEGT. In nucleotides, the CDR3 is TGTGCCAGCAGTGAAATAGCGGGGGGGACCGAGCAGTTCTTC. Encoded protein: CASSEIAGGTEQFF.

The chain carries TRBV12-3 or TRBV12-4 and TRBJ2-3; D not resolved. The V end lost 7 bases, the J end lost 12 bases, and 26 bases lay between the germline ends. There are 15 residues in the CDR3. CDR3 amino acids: CASNPTSLRADIQYF. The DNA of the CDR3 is TGTGCCAGCAACCCAACTTCCCTCCGCGCAGATATACAGTATTTT.

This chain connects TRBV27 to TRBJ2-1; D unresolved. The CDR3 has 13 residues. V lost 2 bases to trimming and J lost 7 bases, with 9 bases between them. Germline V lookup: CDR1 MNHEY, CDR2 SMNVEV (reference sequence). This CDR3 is CASSLIGENEQFF. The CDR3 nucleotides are TGTGCCAGCAGTTTAATCGGAGAGAATGAGCAGTTCTTC.

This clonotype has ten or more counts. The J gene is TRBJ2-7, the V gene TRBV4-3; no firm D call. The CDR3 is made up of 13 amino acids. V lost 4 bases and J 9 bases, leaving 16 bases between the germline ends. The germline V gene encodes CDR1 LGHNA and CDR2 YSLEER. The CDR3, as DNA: TGCGCCAGCAGCCTGAGTCTTGATGGCGGGCAGTACTTC. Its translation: CASSLSLDGGQYF.

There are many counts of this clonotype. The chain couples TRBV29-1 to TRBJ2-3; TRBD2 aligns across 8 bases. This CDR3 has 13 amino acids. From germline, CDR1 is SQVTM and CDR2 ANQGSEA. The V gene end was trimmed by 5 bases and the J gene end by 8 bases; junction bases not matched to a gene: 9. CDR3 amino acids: CSVKAGGVGTQYF. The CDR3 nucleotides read TGCAGCGTTAAGGCGGGGGGCGTAGGTACGCAGTATTTT.

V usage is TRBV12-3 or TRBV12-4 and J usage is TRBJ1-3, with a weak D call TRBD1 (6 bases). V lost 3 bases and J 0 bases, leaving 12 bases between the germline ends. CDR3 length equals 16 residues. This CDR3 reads CASSLGQGLSGNTIYF. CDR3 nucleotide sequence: TGTGCCAGCAGTTTGGGCCAGGGGCTCTCTGGAAACACCATATATTTT.

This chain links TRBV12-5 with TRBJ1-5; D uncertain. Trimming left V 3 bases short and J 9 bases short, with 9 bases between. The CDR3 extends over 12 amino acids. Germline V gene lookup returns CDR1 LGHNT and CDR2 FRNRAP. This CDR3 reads CASGLPTRPQHF. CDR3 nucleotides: TGTGCTAGTGGTTTACCGACCCGGCCCCAGCATTTT.

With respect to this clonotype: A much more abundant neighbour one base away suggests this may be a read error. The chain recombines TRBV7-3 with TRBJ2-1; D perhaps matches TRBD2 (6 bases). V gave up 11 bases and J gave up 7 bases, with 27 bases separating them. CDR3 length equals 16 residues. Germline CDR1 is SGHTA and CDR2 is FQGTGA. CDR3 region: CAGNLTRRGTRNEQFF. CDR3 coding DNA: TGTGCCGGCAACTTAACGAGGCGGGGAACAAGGAATGAGCAGTTCTTC.

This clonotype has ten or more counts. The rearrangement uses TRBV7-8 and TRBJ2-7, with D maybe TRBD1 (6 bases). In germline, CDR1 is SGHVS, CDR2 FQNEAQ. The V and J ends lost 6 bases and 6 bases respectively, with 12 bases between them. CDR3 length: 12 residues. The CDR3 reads CASSVQGIEQYF. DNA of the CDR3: TGTGCCAGCAGTGTACAGGGAATCGAGCAGTACTTC.

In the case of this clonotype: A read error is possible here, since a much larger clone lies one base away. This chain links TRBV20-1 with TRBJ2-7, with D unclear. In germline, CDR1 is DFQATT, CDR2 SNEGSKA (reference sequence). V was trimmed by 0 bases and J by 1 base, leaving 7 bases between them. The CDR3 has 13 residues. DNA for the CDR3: TGCAGTGCTAGAGAGACGTTATCCTACGAGCAGTACTTC. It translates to CSARETLSYEQYF.

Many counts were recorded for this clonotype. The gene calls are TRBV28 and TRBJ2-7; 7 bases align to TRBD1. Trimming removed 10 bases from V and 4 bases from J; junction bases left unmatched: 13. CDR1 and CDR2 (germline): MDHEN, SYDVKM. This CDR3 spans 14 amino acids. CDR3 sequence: CAIKGPGQRYEQYF. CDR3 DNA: TGTGCCATCAAGGGACCGGGACAGCGTTACGAGCAGTACTTC. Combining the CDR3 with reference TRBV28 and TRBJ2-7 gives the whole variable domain DVKVTQSSRYLVKRTGEKVFLECVQDMDHENMFWYRQDPGLGLRLIYFSYDVKMKEKGDIPEGYSVSREKKERFSLILESASTNQTSMYLCAIKGPGQRYEQYFGPGTRLTVT.

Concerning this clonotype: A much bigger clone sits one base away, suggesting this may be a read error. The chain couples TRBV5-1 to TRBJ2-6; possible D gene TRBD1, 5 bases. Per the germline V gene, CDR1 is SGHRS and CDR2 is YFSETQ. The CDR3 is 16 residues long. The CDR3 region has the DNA TGCGCCAGCAGTTGGGGTGTTAGCTCTGGGGCCAACGTCCGGACTTTC. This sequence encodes CASSWGVSSGANVRTF.

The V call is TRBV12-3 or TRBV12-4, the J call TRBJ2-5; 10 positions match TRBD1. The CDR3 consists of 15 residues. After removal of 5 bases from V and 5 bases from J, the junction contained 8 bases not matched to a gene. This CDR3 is CASSPGTGVWETQYF. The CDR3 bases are TGTGCCAGCAGTCCAGGGACAGGGGTTTGGGAGACCCAGTACTTC.

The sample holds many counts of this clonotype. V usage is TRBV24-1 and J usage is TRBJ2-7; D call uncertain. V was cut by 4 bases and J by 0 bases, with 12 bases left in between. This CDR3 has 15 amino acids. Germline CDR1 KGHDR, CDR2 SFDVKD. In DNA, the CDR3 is TGTGCCACCAGTGAGAAGACACCGAGCTCCTACGAGCAGTACTTC. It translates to CATSEKTPSSYEQYF.

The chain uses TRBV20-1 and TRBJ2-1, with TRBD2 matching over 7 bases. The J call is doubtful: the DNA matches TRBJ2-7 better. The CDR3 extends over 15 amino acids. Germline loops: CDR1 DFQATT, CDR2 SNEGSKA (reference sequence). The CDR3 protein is CSASNSGRIYNEQYF. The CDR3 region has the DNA TGCAGTGCTTCAAATAGCGGGCGGATCTACAATGAGCAGTACTTC.

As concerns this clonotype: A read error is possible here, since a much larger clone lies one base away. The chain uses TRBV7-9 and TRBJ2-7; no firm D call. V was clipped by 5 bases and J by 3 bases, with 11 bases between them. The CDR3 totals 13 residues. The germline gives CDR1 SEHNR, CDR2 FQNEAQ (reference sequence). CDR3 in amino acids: CASSKKPGYEQYF. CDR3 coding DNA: TGTGCCAGCAGCAAAAAGCCAGGCTACGAGCAGTACTTC.

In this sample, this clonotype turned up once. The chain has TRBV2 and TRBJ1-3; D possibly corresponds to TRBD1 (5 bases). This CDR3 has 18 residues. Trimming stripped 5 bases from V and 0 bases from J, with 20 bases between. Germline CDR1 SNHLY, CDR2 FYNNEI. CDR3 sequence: CASSINTIKGSSGNTIYF. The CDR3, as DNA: TGTGCCAGCAGTATAAACACAATTAAGGGGAGCTCTGGAAACACCATATATTTT.

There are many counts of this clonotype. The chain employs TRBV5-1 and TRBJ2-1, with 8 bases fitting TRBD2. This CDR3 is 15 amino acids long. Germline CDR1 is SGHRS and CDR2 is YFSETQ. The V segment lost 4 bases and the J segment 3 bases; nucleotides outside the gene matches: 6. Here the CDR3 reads CASSPGLVDYNEQFF. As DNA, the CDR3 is TGCGCCAGCAGCCCGGGACTAGTCGACTACAATGAGCAGTTCTTC. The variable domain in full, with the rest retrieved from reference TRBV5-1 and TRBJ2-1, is KAGVTQTPRYLIKTRGQQVTLSCSPISGHRSVSWYQQTPGQGLQFLFEYFSETQRNKGNFPGRFSGRQFSNSRSEMNVSTLELGDSALYLCASSPGLVDYNEQFFGPGTRLTVL.

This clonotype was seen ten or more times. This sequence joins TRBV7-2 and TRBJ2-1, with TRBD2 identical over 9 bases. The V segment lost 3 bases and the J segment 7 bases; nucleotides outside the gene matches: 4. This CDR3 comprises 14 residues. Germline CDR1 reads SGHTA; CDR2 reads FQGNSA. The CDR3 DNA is TGTGCCAGCAGCTTTATGACTAGCGGTAATGAGCAGTTCTTC. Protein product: CASSFMTSGNEQFF.